These T cell receptor beta chains were read from a single sample in a study of cytomegalovirus exposure and HLA in healthy donors. TCRdb keeps only in-frame clones here, not all; method: immunoSEQ multiplex PCR. The sample lists nearly 110,000 clones; approximately 80% were seen once. What was sequenced was PBMCs. These receptors all come from a male donor in good health and CMV-seronegative. The CDR3 runs from the conserved cysteine through the conserved F or W. The order of the fields is D gene, V gene, J gene, clone size, CDR3 DNA, CDR3 protein. D genes are given only for firm matches. Size is stated for part of the rows, as once, few or many counts, or as a class when the clone is expanded.

>TRBD1|TRBV5-6|TRBJ2-1|NA
TGTGCCAGCAGCTCAGACAGGGTGGCCTACAATGAGCAGTTCTTC
CASSSDRVAYNEQFF
>NA|TRBV2|TRBJ2-3|few
TGTGCCAGCTCCCGAGGGGGGGTTAGCGCAGATACGCAGTATTTT
CASSRGGVSADTQYF
>TRBD2|TRBV30|TRBJ2-5|NA
TGTGCCTGGGGACATCGGGAGGGTCGGACCCAGTACTTC
CAWGHREGRTQYF
>TRBD2|TRBV27|TRBJ2-3|NA
TGTGCCAGCAGTTTAGGGCTAGCGGGATACACAGATACGCAGTATTTT
CASSLGLAGYTDTQYF
>NA|TRBV7-8|TRBJ2-7|NA
TGTGCCAGCAGCCCGGAACAGGGAACCTACGAGCAGTACTTC
CASSPEQGTYEQYF
>TRBD2|TRBV9|TRBJ2-2|NA
TGCGCCAGCAGCCCCCTGGCGACTAGCACGAACACCGGGGAGCTGTTTTTT
CASSPLATSTNTGELFF
>NA|TRBV30|TRBJ2-1|NA
TGTGCCTGGAGTCCGACTCTAGGATCCCTTAACAATGAGCAGTTCTTC
CAWSPTLGSLNNEQFF
>NA|TRBV5-1|TRBJ1-4|NA
TGCGCCAGCAGCTTGGTTAGTAATGAAAAACTGTTTTTT
CASSLVSNEKLFF
>NA|TRBV2|TRBJ1-4|NA
TGTGCCAGCAGTGAAGCGATCCCCCAGGCCCGTTCCGAAAAACTGTTTTTT
CASSEAIPQARSEKLFF
>TRBD1|TRBV27|TRBJ1-2|NA
TGTGCCAGCAGTTCGCCGGGACAGGGGGTCTATGGCTACACCTTC
CASSSPGQGVYGYTF
>TRBD1|TRBV5-6|TRBJ2-1|NA
TGTGCCAGCAGCTCAATGATCCGGGACAGGGGAAATGAGCAGTTCTTC
CASSSMIRDRGNEQFF
>NA|TRBV28|TRBJ1-5|NA
TGTGCCAGCAGTTCTATACAGGGCATTACTAGCAATCAGCCCCAGCATTTT
CASSSIQGITSNQPQHF
>TRBD1|TRBV4-2|TRBJ2-1|NA
TGTGCCAGCAGCCAAAGGGACAGGGGTAATGAGCAGTTCTTC
CASSQRDRGNEQFF
>NA|TRBV5-1|TRBJ2-3|NA
TGCGCCAGCAGCTTTCTAGCGTACCGCACAGATACGCAGTATTTT
CASSFLAYRTDTQYF
>TRBD1|TRBV15|TRBJ2-7|NA
TGTGCCACCCAAATCGAGGGGACAGCCTACGAGCAGTACTTC
CATQIEGTAYEQYF
>NA|TRBV5-1|TRBJ2-3|NA
TGCGCCAGCAGCTTGGACAGGGTATCAGATACGCAGTATTTT
CASSLDRVSDTQYF
>NA|TRBV27|TRBJ1-6|NA
TGTGCCAGCAGCTCAACCGGGACTCCGGGACGTACCTATAATTCACCCCTCCACTTT
CASSSTGTPGRTYNSPLHF
>NA|TRBV18|TRBJ1-1|NA
TGTGCCAGCTCACCTGACAAGAACACTGAAGCTTTCTTT
CASSPDKNTEAFF
>TRBD2|TRBV28|TRBJ2-5|NA
TGTGCCAGCAGTTTGGGTACTAGCGGGGGCCAAGAGACCCAGTACTTC
CASSLGTSGGQETQYF
>TRBD1|TRBV5-1|TRBJ1-1|NA
TGCGCCAGCAGCACCTCTCCCGGACAGGGATGGACTGAAGCTTTCTTT
CASSTSPGQGWTEAFF
>NA|TRBV19|TRBJ2-1|NA
TGTGCCAGTACCCCGGATAGGGGAAATGAGCAGTTCTTC
CASTPDRGNEQFF
>NA|TRBV7-9|TRBJ2-7|NA
TGTGCCAGCAGCTTAGGGATGGGCAGCTCCTACGAGCAGTACTTC
CASSLGMGSSYEQYF
>TRBD1|TRBV7-2|TRBJ1-1|NA
TGTGCCAGCAGCTCGGGACAGCTCCCCCCTGAAGCTTTCTTT
CASSSGQLPPEAFF
>TRBD2|TRBV11-2|TRBJ2-7|once
TGTGCCAGCAGCTCGGGACTAGCGGGAGTGACCTACGAGCAGTACTTC
CASSSGLAGVTYEQYF
>NA|TRBV27|TRBJ1-1|NA
TGTGCCAGCAGTTGGGGGGGGCAGGCTAACACTGAAGCTTTCTTT
CASSWGGQANTEAFF
>TRBD1|TRBV27|TRBJ1-1|NA
TGTGCCAGCAGTCTCACTCGGGACAGGGAAGCTTTCTTT
CASSLTRDREAFF
>NA|TRBV4-1|TRBJ1-2|NA
TGCGCCAGCAGCCAATTGGGACTTTATGGCTACACCTTC
CASSQLGLYGYTF
>NA|TRBV27|TRBJ2-2|few
TGTGCCAGCAGTACCCAGAGGAGCTCGAACACCGGGGAGCTGTTTTTT
CASSTQRSSNTGELFF
>NA|TRBV7-2|TRBJ2-1|NA
TGTGCCAGCAGCTTAGCGAGCGGAACTTACAATGAGCAGTTCTTC
CASSLASGTYNEQFF
>TRBD2|TRBV13|TRBJ2-3|few
TGTGCCAGCAGCGTGAATAGCGGGAGTCTCTCAGATACGCAGTATTTT
CASSVNSGSLSDTQYF
>TRBD2|TRBV18|TRBJ2-5|NA
TGTGCCAGCTCACCATTAGGGACTAGCGGGAGATCCGACCAAGAGACCCAGTACTTC
CASSPLGTSGRSDQETQYF
>TRBD2|TRBV9|TRBJ2-3|few
TGTGCCAGCAGCGTTGGGACTAGCGGGATAGGTAGCACAGATACGCAGTATTTT
CASSVGTSGIGSTDTQYF
>TRBD1|TRBV29-1|TRBJ2-1|NA
TGCAGCGTTGAGGGACAGCGTCTTCCCAATGAGCAGTTCTTC
CSVEGQRLPNEQFF
>TRBD2|TRBV5-6|TRBJ2-7|NA
TGTGCCAGCAGCTCCGGACTAGCGGGAGTTGAGCAGTACTTC
CASSSGLAGVEQYF
>NA|TRBV15|TRBJ1-3|NA
TGTGCCACCAGCAGAGACGATGGGGGGGCGAACACCATATATTTT
CATSRDDGGANTIYF
>NA|TRBV6-5|TRBJ1-5|NA
TGTGCCAGCAGGCCACAGGTGAATCAGCCCCAGCATTTT
CASRPQVNQPQHF
>NA|TRBV7-9|TRBJ2-6|NA
TGTGCCAGCAGCTTAGCGGGAGGGGGCTCTGGGGCCAACGTCCTGACTTTC
CASSLAGGGSGANVLTF
>NA|TRBV6-5|TRBJ2-2|NA
TGTGCCAGCACCGACAGGCTAGCGAACACCGGGGAGCTGTTTTTT
CASTDRLANTGELFF
>TRBD2|TRBV28|TRBJ2-5|NA
TGTGCCAGCAGCCGTAGCGGGCTGCAAGAGACCCAGTACTTC
CASSRSGLQETQYF
>TRBD1|TRBV5-1|TRBJ1-6|NA
TGCGCCAGCAGCATCGGACAGGCCTATAATTCACCCCTCCACTTT
CASSIGQAYNSPLHF
>NA|TRBV6-1|TRBJ2-1|NA
TGTGCCAGCAGGGCGTTTGGGCATGAGCAGTTCTTC
CASRAFGHEQFF
>TRBD2|TRBV15|TRBJ2-1|few
TGTGCCACCAGCAAGGCGGGAGGGGCCTACAATGAGCAGTTCTTC
CATSKAGGAYNEQFF
>TRBD2|TRBV6-5|TRBJ2-3|NA
TGTGCCAGCAGGAGGGCTGGGACTAGCATAAATACGCAGTATTTT
CASRRAGTSINTQYF
>NA|TRBV2|TRBJ2-7|NA
TGTGCCAGCAGTGATCAGACAGGTACCTACGAGCAGTACTTC
CASSDQTGTYEQYF
>NA|TRBV6-5|TRBJ1-1|NA
TGTGCCAGCGTCAAAAATTGGAACACTGAAGCTTTCTTT
CASVKNWNTEAFF